Below, 28 T cell receptor beta chains from the same sample are listed, as sequenced in a study of OX40 agonist ivuxolimab in advanced cancers. This table comes from immunoSEQ multiplex PCR, and its TCRdb copy is limited to in-frame clones, with some not included. The sample has 55,000 to 85,000 clones, 75% to 90% seen once. The sequences come from CD4+ or CD8+ T cells sorted from blood, collected in a trial of the OX40 agonist ivuxolimab. The receptors derive from an adult with an advanced solid tumor such as melanoma, head and neck, liver or kidney cancer.

This rearrangement joins TRBV6-6 to TRBJ1-6; no firm D call. The CDR3 is made up of 13 amino acids. CDR1 MNHNY and CDR2 SVGAGI come from the germline V gene (reference sequence). The V end was cut by 6 bases, the J end by 7 bases, with 10 bases between. CDR3 nucleotides: TGTGCCAGCAGCTTCGACCGGAATTCACCCCTCCACTTT. It codes for CASSFDRNSPLHF.

The chain links TRBV30 to TRBJ1-5; tentatively, D is TRBD1 (5 bases). Trimming took off 1 base at V and 3 bases at J, with 7 bases between the two ends. Germline loops: CDR1 GTSNPN, CDR2 SVGIG (reference sequence). The CDR3 contains 13 residues. The CDR3 DNA follows: TGTGCCTGGAGTGAGGGACTCAATCAGCCCCAGCATTTT. This codes for CAWSEGLNQPQHF.

The chain links TRBV2 to TRBJ2-3; D not certain. Germline CDR1 reads SNHLY; CDR2 reads FYNNEI. The CDR3 is 12 amino acids. V was trimmed by 6 bases and J by 2 bases, leaving 6 bases between them. CDR3 residues: CASSLNTDTQYF. The CDR3 region has the DNA TGTGCCAGCAGCCTTAACACAGATACGCAGTATTTT.

The genes are TRBV19 and TRBJ2-5, with TRBD1 matching over 7 bases. V gave up 9 bases and J gave up 5 bases; unmatched junction bases: 15. The CDR3 length is 15 residues. Per the germline V gene, CDR1 is LNHDA and CDR2 is SQIVND (reference sequence). The CDR3 DNA reads TGTGCCAGCGCCGGAGACAGGGTTGGGTCGGAGACCCAGTACTTC. Translated: CASAGDRVGSETQYF.

The chain is built from TRBV7-8 and TRBJ2-3; TRBD1 matches at 9 bases. Germline loops: CDR1 SGHVS, CDR2 FQNEAQ. V lost 6 bases and J lost 8; bases outside the gene matches: 9. The CDR3 totals 14 residues. As DNA, the CDR3 is TGTGCCAGCAGGGGGACAGGGCGATTGGGTACGCAGTATTTT. Amino acid sequence: CASRGTGRLGTQYF.

This chain connects TRBV4-3 to TRBJ2-3; TRBD1 might be the D (6 bases). CDR1 and CDR2 (germline): LGHNA, YSLEER. This CDR3 spans 15 amino acids. Trimming removed 4 bases at V and 6 bases at J, with 17 bases between. The CDR3 spells CASSRETGTSDTQYF. CDR3 coding DNA: TGCGCCAGCAGCCGAGAGACCGGGACATCTGATACGCAGTATTTT.

The chain combines TRBV5-6 with TRBJ2-7; 7 bases align to TRBD1. This CDR3 is 13 amino acids long. The V gene's germline CDR1 is SGHDT and CDR2 YYEEEE. With V trimmed by 6 bases and J by 1 base, 4 bases remained unmatched. CDR3: CASNKQGSYEQYF. The CDR3, as DNA: TGTGCCAGCAACAAACAGGGGTCCTACGAGCAGTACTTC.

This clone was seen a few times. The rearrangement links TRBV5-4 to TRBJ2-2; TRBD1 is a possible D gene (6 bases). Germline lookup yields CDR1 SGHNT and CDR2 YYREEE (reference sequence). V was cut by 1 base and J by 6 bases, with 10 bases left in between. The CDR3 is 14 amino acids. Here the CDR3 reads CASSLPTGPGELFF. The CDR3 DNA follows: TGTGCCAGCAGCTTGCCTACAGGGCCCGGGGAGCTGTTTTTT.

This clone has just a few counts. The genes are TRBV12-5 and TRBJ1-1, with D uncertain. The CDR3 extends over 12 amino acids. V lost 0 bases and J lost 7, with 6 bases in between. CDR1 LGHNT and CDR2 FRNRAP come from the germline V gene. CDR3: CASGLVESEAFF. In DNA, the CDR3 is TGTGCTAGTGGTTTGGTTGAGAGTGAAGCTTTCTTT.

This sequence joins TRBV27 and TRBJ2-7; TRBD2 agrees at 8 bases. Looked up from germline, CDR1 is MNHEY and CDR2 is SMNVEV (reference sequence). With V trimmed by 6 bases and J by 10 bases, 11 bases remained unmatched. The CDR3 totals 13 residues. CDR3 in amino acids: CASRYTSGATQYF. CDR3 DNA sequence: TGTGCCAGCAGGTATACTAGCGGCGCCACCCAGTACTTC.

This chain uses TRBV12-5 with TRBJ2-3, with unresolved D. CDR1 and CDR2 from the germline V gene are LGHNT and FRNRAP. The ends were cut back, 5 bases at V and 2 bases at J, with 17 bases in the middle. This CDR3 spans 16 amino acids. Written as DNA, the CDR3 is TGTGCTAGTGGTCCCCTGACTTCTCCTAACACAGATACGCAGTATTTT. This codes for CASGPLTSPNTDTQYF.

The CDR3 DNA reads as TGTGCCATCAGTGAAGGGGGCCCGGACACTGAAGCTTTCTTT. It yields the protein CAISEGGPDTEAFF. This chain links TRBV10-3 with TRBJ1-1; 7 bases line up with TRBD1. The CDR3 spans 14 residues. V lost 3 bases, J lost 3 bases, and 4 bases stayed unmatched. The germline V gene has CDR1 ENHRY and CDR2 SYGVKD.

This clone is labeled medium-sized (0.01 to 0.1%). V and J are TRBV5-8 and TRBJ2-7; 10 nucleotides align to TRBD1. This CDR3 is 16 amino acids long. V shed 4 bases and J 1 base; nucleotides not matched to a gene: 8. Germline CDR1 is SGHTS and CDR2 is YDEGEE. The CDR3 nucleotides read TGTGCCAGCAGCAAGGGACAGGGGACAGGGTCCTACGAGCAGTACTTC. Protein: CASSKGQGTGSYEQYF.

V is TRBV5-1 and J is TRBJ1-2; 9 nucleotides align to TRBD1. In germline, CDR1 is SGHRS, CDR2 YFSETQ. This CDR3 has 16 residues. V was pared by 4 bases and J by 0 bases, with 7 bases of the junction left unmatched. CDR3 loop: CASSPGTGNSNYGYTF. The CDR3 nucleotides are TGCGCCAGCAGCCCGGGGACAGGGAACTCTAACTATGGCTACACCTTC. The complete variable domain, with remaining parts taken from reference TRBV5-1 and TRBJ1-2, reads KAGVTQTPRYLIKTRGQQVTLSCSPISGHRSVSWYQQTPGQGLQFLFEYFSETQRNKGNFPGRFSGRQFSNSRSEMNVSTLELGDSALYLCASSPGTGNSNYGYTFGSGTRLTVV.

The V gene is TRBV6-5, the J gene TRBJ1-6, with D unresolved. Germline-derived CDR1 and CDR2 are MNHEY and SVGAGI. Trimming stripped 2 bases from V and 5 bases from J, with 10 bases between. This CDR3 has 15 residues. CDR3 amino acids: CASSYPRENNSPLHF. The CDR3 DNA is TGTGCCAGCAGTTACCCGAGAGAAAATAATTCACCCCTCCACTTT.

V and J are TRBV7-2 and TRBJ2-2; D is unclear. Germline V gives CDR1 SGHTA, CDR2 FQGNSA. Trimming left V 4 bases short and J 1 base short, with 7 bases between. CDR3 length: 14 residues. Here the CDR3 DNA reads TGTGCCAGCAGCTCGACTGGGAACACCGGGGAGCTGTTTTTT. Amino acid sequence: CASSSTGNTGELFF. The full variable domain, completed using reference TRBV7-2 and TRBJ2-2, is GAGVSQSPSNKVTEKGKDVELRCDPISGHTALYWYRQSLGQGLEFLIYFQGNSAPDKSGLPSDRFSAERTGGSVSTLTIQRTQQEDSAVYLCASSSTGNTGELFFGEGSRLTVL.

The chain uses TRBV15 and TRBJ2-2, with unresolved D. V was trimmed by 0 bases and J by 6 bases, leaving 8 bases between them. CDR1 LNHNV and CDR2 YYDKDF come from the germline V gene (reference sequence). CDR3 length: 14 residues. Written as DNA, the CDR3 is TGTGCCACCAGCAGAGAATACAGCCCCGGGGAGCTGTTTTTT. It translates to CATSREYSPGELFF. The complete variable domain, with remaining parts taken from reference TRBV15 and TRBJ2-2, reads DAMVIQNPRYQVTQFGKPVTLSCSQTLNHNVMYWYQQKSSQAPKLLFHYYDKDFNNEADTPDNFQSRRPNTSFCFLDIRSPGLGDTAMYLCATSREYSPGELFFGEGSRLTVL.

CDR3 bases: TGTGCCTGGAGTGGGACGGCGAGCTCCTACGAGCAGTACTTC. It encodes CAWSGTASSYEQYF. The chain joins TRBV30 to TRBJ2-7; D is undetermined. Trimming removed 1 base from V and 0 bases from J, with 10 bases in between. Per germline, CDR1 GTSNPN and CDR2 SVGIG (reference sequence). The CDR3 loop spans 14 amino acids.

The chain recombines TRBV6-5 with TRBJ1-1; D might be TRBD1 (5 bases). From germline, CDR1 is MNHEY and CDR2 SVGAGI. V gave up 0 bases and J gave up 1 base, with 9 bases separating them. This CDR3 has 15 amino acids. CDR3 loop: CASSYSRGKNTEAFF. CDR3 sequence (DNA): TGTGCCAGCAGTTACTCAAGGGGAAAGAACACTGAAGCTTTCTTT.

V is TRBV18 and J is TRBJ2-2; possibly TRBD2 for D (6 bases). The germline CDR1 and CDR2 sequences are KGHSH and LQKENI. Between the trimmed V and J ends, which lost 6 bases and 0 bases, there was a span of 11 bases. This CDR3 region has 15 residues. CDR3 protein: CASSAGRSNTGELFF. CDR3 nucleotides: TGTGCCAGCTCGGCGGGACGATCGAACACCGGGGAGCTGTTTTTT.

The rearrangement joins TRBV20-1 to TRBJ1-2; D not certain. The length of the CDR3 is 11 residues. Germline assignment: CDR1 DFQATT and CDR2 SNEGSKA (reference sequence). Deletions cut 5 bases from V and 7 bases from J, with 11 bases between. The CDR3 here is CSAPMLRGYTF. CDR3 in DNA: TGCAGTGCTCCTATGCTGCGTGGCTACACCTTC.

The rearrangement links TRBV9 to TRBJ2-1; TRBD2 matches at 14 bases. Germline-derived CDR1 and CDR2 are SGDLS and YYNGEE. The CDR3 is 15 residues long. V lost 4 bases, J lost 12 bases, and 9 bases stayed unmatched. CDR3 nucleotide sequence: TGTGCCAGCAGCACACAGACTAGCGGGGGGGACGGGCAGTTCTTC. Its protein product is CASSTQTSGGDGQFF.

The CDR3 bases are TGTGCCAGCAGTCAGGGACGGCTCTATGGCTACACCTTC. Translating it yields CASSQGRLYGYTF. The genes are TRBV6-6 and TRBJ1-2; possibly TRBD1 for D (5 bases). The V gene lost 5 bases and the J gene lost 4 bases, with 11 bases spanning the gap. The CDR3 consists of 13 residues. Germline CDR1 MNHNY, CDR2 SVGAGI (reference sequence).

The chain links TRBV19 to TRBJ1-1, with D hard to call. The CDR3 is made up of 15 amino acids. Trimming pared 3 bases from V and 4 bases from J, leaving 15 bases between. CDR1 is LNHDA, CDR2 SQIVND, per germline (reference sequence). CDR3 residues: CASSIGPQIGTEAFF. The CDR3 nucleotides read TGTGCCAGTAGTATCGGGCCTCAGATTGGCACTGAAGCTTTCTTT.

The chain has TRBV6-6 and TRBJ1-2; D is undetermined. The CDR3 has 11 residues. Germline-derived CDR1 and CDR2 are MNHNY and SVGAGI (reference sequence). The V gene lost 8 bases and the J gene lost 2 bases, with 6 bases spanning the gap. The CDR3 protein is CASGRNYGYTF. CDR3 in DNA: TGTGCCAGCGGCAGAAACTATGGCTACACCTTC.

V is TRBV4-3 and J is TRBJ1-2; 10 bases are shared with TRBD1. From germline, CDR1 is LGHNA and CDR2 YSLEER. This CDR3 contains 15 residues. V gave up 5 bases and J gave up 4 bases; unmatched junction bases: 7. In DNA form, the CDR3 reads TGCGCCAGCAGCAACGGACAGGGGGGGATCTATGGCTACACCTTC. Translated: CASSNGQGGIYGYTF.

J is TRBJ1-6 and V is TRBV6-5; D unclear. The CDR3 contains 15 residues. Germline CDR1 reads MNHEY; CDR2 reads SVGAGI. Trimming shortened V by 4 bases and J by 0 bases, and 7 bases separated the two germline ends. The CDR3: CASSWGSSYNSPLHF. The CDR3 nucleotides are TGTGCCAGCAGTTGGGGAAGCTCCTATAATTCACCCCTCCACTTT.

V is TRBV7-7 and J is TRBJ2-5; D uncertain. Germline V gives CDR1 SSHAT, CDR2 FNYEAQ (reference sequence). The CDR3 length is 13 residues. The ends were cut back, 2 bases at V and 5 bases at J, with 9 bases in the middle. The CDR3 sequence: CASSLWIGETQYF. The CDR3 DNA reads as TGTGCCAGCAGCTTATGGATCGGTGAGACCCAGTACTTC.